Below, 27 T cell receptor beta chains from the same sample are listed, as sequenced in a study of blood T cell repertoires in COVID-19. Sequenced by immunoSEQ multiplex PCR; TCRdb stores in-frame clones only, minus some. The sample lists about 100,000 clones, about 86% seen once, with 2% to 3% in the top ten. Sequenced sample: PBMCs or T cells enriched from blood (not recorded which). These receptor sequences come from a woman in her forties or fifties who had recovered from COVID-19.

CDR3 amino acids: CASSQDWRLAGRNEQFF. CDR3 in DNA: TGTGCCAGCAGCCAAGATTGGAGACTAGCGGGCCGAAATGAGCAGTTCTTC. The rearrangement joins TRBV3-1 (or the pseudogene TRBV3-2) to TRBJ2-1; 10 nucleotides agree with TRBD2. J gave up 7 bases and V 0 bases, and 9 bases lay outside the gene matches. CDR3 length: 17 amino acids. CDR1 LGHDT and CDR2 YNNKEL come from the germline V gene (reference sequence).

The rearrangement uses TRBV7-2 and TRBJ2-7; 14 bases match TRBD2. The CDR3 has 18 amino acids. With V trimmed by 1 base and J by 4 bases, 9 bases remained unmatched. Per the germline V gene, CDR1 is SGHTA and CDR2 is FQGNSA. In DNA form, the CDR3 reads TGTGCCAGCAGCTTAGGACTAGCGGGAGGGCCGATCTTTTACGAGCAGTACTTC. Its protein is CASSLGLAGGPIFYEQYF.

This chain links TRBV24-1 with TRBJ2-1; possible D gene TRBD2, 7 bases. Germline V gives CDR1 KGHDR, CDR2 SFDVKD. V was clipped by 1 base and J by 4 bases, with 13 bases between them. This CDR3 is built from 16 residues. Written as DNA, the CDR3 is TGTGCCACCAGTGATTTTCCCAGGGGAGGGTACAATGAGCAGTTCTTC. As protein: CATSDFPRGGYNEQFF.

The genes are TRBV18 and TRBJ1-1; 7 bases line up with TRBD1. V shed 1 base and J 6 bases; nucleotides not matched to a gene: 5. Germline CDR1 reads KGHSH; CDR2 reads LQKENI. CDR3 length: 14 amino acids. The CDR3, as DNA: TGTGCCAGCTCACCACGGGACAGCAGCGCTGAAGCTTTCTTT. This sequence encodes CASSPRDSSAEAFF.

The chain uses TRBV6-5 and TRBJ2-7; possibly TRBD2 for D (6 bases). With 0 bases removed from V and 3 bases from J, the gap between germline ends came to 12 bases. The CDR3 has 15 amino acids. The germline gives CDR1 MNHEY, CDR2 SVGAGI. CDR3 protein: CASSYSSGVLYEQYF. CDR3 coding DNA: TGTGCCAGCAGTTACTCCTCGGGAGTACTCTACGAGCAGTACTTC.

CDR3: CASSLGSGPSNYEQYF. Written as DNA, the CDR3 is TGTGCCAGCAGTTTGGGTAGCGGACCTTCGAACTACGAGCAGTACTTC. The V and J genes are TRBV27 and TRBJ2-7, with a tentative D call TRBD2 (6 bases). The CDR3 loop spans 16 amino acids. Trimming shortened V by 3 bases and J by 3 bases, and 18 bases separated the two germline ends. Germline CDR1 is MNHEY and CDR2 is SMNVEV (reference sequence).

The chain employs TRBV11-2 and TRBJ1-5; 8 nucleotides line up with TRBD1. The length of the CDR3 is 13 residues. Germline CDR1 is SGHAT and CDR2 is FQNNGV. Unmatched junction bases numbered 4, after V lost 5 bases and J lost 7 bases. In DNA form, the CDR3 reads TGTGCCAGCAGCATGGACAGGGAGCAGCCCCAGCATTTT. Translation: CASSMDREQPQHF. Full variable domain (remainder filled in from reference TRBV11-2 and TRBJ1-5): EAGVAQSPRYKIIEKRQSVAFWCNPISGHATLYWYQQILGQGPKLLIQFQNNGVVDDSQLPKDRFSAERLKGVDSTLKIQPAKLEDSAVYLCASSMDREQPQHFGDGTRLSIL.

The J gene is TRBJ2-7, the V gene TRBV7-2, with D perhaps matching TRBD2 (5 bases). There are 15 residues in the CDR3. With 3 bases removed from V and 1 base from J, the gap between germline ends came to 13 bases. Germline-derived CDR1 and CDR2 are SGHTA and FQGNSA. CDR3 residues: CASSLGSLGSYEQYF. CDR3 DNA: TGTGCCAGCAGCTTGGGGAGCTTAGGGTCCTACGAGCAGTACTTC.

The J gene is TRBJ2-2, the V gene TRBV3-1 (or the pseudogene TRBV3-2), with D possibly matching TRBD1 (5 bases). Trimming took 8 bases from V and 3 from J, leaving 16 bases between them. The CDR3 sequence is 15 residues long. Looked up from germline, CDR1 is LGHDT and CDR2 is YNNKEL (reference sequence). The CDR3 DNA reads TGTGCCAGCCGAAATAGGGGCAGCGACACCGGGGAGCTGTTTTTT. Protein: CASRNRGSDTGELFF.

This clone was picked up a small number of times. The CDR3 protein is CASNWDSSPQETQYF. Written as DNA, the CDR3 is TGCGCCAGCAACTGGGACAGCTCACCACAAGAGACCCAGTACTTC. The gene calls are TRBV5-1 and TRBJ2-5, with 7 bases matching TRBD1. Germline trimming cut 6 bases from V and 2 bases from J; bases unmatched to any gene: 10. Germline lookup yields CDR1 SGHRS and CDR2 YFSETQ. The CDR3 runs 15 residues.

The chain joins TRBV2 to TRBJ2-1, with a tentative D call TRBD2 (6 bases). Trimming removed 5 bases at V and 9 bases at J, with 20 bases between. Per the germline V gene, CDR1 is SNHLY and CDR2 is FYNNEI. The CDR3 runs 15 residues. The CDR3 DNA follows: TGTGCCAGCAGTTCCGGGTTATGGGGGGTTGGTGAGCAGTTCTTC. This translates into CASSSGLWGVGEQFF.

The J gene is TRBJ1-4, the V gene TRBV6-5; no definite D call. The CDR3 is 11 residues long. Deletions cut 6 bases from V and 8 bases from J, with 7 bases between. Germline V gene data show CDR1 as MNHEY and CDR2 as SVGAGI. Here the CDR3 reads CASRPGEKLFF. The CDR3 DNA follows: TGTGCCAGCAGACCGGGGGAAAAACTGTTTTTT.

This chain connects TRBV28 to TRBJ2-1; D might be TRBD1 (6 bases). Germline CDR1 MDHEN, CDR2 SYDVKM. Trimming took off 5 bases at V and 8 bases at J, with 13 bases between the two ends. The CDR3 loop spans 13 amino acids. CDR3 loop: CASSLRQDDEQFF. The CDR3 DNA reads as TGTGCCAGCAGTCTCCGACAGGACGATGAGCAGTTCTTC.

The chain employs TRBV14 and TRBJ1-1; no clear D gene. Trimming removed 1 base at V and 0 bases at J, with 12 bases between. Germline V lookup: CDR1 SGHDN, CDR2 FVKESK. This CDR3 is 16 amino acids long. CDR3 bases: TGTGCCAGCAGCCAAGGGGAGGGTTGGGTGAACACTGAAGCTTTCTTT. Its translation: CASSQGEGWVNTEAFF.

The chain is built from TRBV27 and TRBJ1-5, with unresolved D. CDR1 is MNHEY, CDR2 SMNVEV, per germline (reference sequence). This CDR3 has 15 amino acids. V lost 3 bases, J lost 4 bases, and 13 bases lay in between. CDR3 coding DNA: TGTGCCAGCAGTTTTATCCACGACATAAATCAGCCCCAGCATTTT. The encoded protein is CASSFIHDINQPQHF.

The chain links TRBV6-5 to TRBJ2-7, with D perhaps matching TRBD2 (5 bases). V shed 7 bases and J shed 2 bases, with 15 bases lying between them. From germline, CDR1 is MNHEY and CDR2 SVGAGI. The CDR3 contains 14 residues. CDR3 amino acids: CASNEAGSTYEQYF. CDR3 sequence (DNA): TGTGCCAGCAACGAGGCTGGGAGCACCTACGAGCAGTACTTC.

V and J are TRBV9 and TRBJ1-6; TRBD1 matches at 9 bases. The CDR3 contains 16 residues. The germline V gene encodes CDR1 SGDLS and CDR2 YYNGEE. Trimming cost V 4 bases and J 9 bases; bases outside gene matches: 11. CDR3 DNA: TGTGCCAGCAGCCCAAACCGGGACAGGGAGTTTTCACCCCTCCACTTT. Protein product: CASSPNRDREFSPLHF.

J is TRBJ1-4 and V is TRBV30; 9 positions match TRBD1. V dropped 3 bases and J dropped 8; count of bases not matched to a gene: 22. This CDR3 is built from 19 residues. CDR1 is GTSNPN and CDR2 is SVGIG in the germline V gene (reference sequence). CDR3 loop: CAWRRPRTTNRGRREKLFF. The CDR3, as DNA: TGTGCCTGGAGACGACCGAGGACCACTAACAGGGGGCGGCGGGAAAAACTGTTTTTT.

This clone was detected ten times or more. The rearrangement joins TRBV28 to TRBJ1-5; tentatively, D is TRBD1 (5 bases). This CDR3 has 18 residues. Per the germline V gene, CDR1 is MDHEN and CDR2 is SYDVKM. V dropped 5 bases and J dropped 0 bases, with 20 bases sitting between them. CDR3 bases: TGTGCCAGCAGTGGGAGGAAGGGACGCGATTATAGCAATCAGCCCCAGCATTTT. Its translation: CASSGRKGRDYSNQPQHF. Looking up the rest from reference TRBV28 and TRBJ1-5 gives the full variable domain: DVKVTQSSRYLVKRTGEKVFLECVQDMDHENMFWYRQDPGLGLRLIYFSYDVKMKEKGDIPEGYSVSREKKERFSLILESASTNQTSMYLCASSGRKGRDYSNQPQHFGDGTRLSIL.

The chain's CDR3 is CASSPGRATNEKLFF. Here the CDR3 DNA reads TGTGCCAGCTCACCAGGCCGGGCAACTAATGAAAAACTGTTTTTT. The chain has TRBV18 and TRBJ1-4; D is uncertain. Trimming took off 2 bases at V and 0 bases at J, with 7 bases between the two ends. The CDR3 length is 15 residues. Germline CDR1 KGHSH, CDR2 LQKENI.

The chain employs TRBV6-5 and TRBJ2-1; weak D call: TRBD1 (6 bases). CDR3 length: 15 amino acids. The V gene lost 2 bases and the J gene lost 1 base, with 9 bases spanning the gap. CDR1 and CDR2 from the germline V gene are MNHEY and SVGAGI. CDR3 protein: CASSYPQGSYNEQFF. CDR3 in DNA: TGTGCCAGCAGTTACCCCCAGGGGTCCTACAATGAGCAGTTCTTC.

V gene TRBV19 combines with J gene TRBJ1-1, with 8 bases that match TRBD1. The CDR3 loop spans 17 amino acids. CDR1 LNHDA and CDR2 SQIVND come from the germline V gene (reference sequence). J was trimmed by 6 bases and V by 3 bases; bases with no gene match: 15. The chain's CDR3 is CASSIYDRGQGFAEAFF. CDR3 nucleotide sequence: TGTGCCAGTAGTATCTATGATCGAGGACAGGGATTCGCTGAAGCTTTCTTT. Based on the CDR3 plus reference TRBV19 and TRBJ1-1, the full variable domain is DGGITQSPKYLFRKEGQNVTLSCEQNLNHDAMYWYRQDPGQGLRLIYYSQIVNDFQKGDIAEGYSVSREKKESFPLTVTSAQKNPTAFYLCASSIYDRGQGFAEAFFGQGTRLTVV.

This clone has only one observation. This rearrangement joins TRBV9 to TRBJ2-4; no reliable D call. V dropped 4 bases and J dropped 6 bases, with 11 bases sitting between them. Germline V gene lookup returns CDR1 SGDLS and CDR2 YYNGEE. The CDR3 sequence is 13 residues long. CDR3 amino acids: CASSPEPTNIQYF. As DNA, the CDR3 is TGTGCCAGCAGCCCCGAGCCCACAAACATTCAGTACTTC.

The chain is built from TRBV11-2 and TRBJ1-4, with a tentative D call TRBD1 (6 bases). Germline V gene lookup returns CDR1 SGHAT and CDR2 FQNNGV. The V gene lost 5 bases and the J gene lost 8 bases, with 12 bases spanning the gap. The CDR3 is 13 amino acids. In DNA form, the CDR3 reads TGTGCCAGCAGCCAGGGGTTGCGCGAAAAACTGTTTTTT. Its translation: CASSQGLREKLFF. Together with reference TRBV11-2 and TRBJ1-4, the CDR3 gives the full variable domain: EAGVAQSPRYKIIEKRQSVAFWCNPISGHATLYWYQQILGQGPKLLIQFQNNGVVDDSQLPKDRFSAERLKGVDSTLKIQPAKLEDSAVYLCASSQGLREKLFFGSGTQLSVL.

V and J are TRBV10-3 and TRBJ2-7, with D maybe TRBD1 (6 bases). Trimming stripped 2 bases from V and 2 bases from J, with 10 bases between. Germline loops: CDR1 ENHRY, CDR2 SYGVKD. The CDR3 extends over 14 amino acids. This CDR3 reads CAISEAGVTYEQYF. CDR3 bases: TGTGCCATCAGTGAGGCAGGGGTCACCTACGAGCAGTACTTC.

CDR3 sequence: CASSLEGGDGQPQHF. CDR3 sequence (DNA): TGCGCCAGCAGCTTGGAAGGGGGCGACGGTCAGCCCCAGCATTTT. The chain recombines TRBV5-1 with TRBJ1-5; 7 nucleotides line up with TRBD1. CDR1 and CDR2 (germline): SGHRS, YFSETQ. This CDR3 comprises 15 residues. V shed 0 bases, J shed 6 bases, and the junction held 6 bases outside the gene matches.

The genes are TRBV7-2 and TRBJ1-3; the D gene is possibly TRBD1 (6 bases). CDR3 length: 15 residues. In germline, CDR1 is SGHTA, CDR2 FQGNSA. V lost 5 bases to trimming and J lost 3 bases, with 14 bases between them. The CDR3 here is CASSHRVSGGNTIYF. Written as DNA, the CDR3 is TGTGCCAGCAGCCACAGGGTGTCGGGTGGAAACACCATATATTTT. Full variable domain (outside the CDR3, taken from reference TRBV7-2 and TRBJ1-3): GAGVSQSPSNKVTEKGKDVELRCDPISGHTALYWYRQSLGQGLEFLIYFQGNSAPDKSGLPSDRFSAERTGGSVSTLTIQRTQQEDSAVYLCASSHRVSGGNTIYFGEGSWLTVV.